The rows below give T cell receptor beta chains drawn from one sample of a study of CD8+CD57+ T cells in acquired aplastic anemia. TCRdb used MiXCR to reprocess the reads, holding one entry per CDR3 protein. This table holds some 280,000 distinct CDR3 sequences, 50% to 70% found once. Sequenced sample: sorted CD4+, CD8+, or CD8+CD57+ T cells (not recorded which) from PBMCs. These receptors were taken from a human donor with severe aplastic anemia or a healthy control (not recorded which). Both conserved end residues are part of each CDR3. Fields, in order: J gene, V gene, CDR3 protein.

J gene: TRBJ2-7; V gene: TRBV20-1; CDR3 protein: CSAQDYTVGEQYF
J gene: TRBJ2-3; V gene: TRBV2; CDR3 protein: CASTLTSGGPITDTQYF
J gene: TRBJ2-7; V gene: TRBV19; CDR3 protein: CASSPRWQKISYEQYF
J gene: TRBJ2-1; V gene: TRBV20-1; CDR3 protein: CSASSLAGGPYNEQFF
J gene: TRBJ1-2; V gene: TRBV9; CDR3 protein: CASSVDQGTYGYTF
J gene: TRBJ2-7; V gene: TRBV25-1; CDR3 protein: CASRETSDSVPYF
J gene: TRBJ1-3; V gene: TRBV7-2; CDR3 protein: CASSWTGPSGNTIYF
J gene: TRBJ2-3; V gene: TRBV7-8; CDR3 protein: CASSLGFLTGAADTQYF
J gene: TRBJ2-7; V gene: TRBV10-2; CDR3 protein: CASSEMRGAPSEQYF
J gene: TRBJ2-1; V gene: TRBV7-6; CDR3 protein: CASSLEAGVIDEQFF
J gene: TRBJ2-2; V gene: TRBV14; CDR3 protein: CASSPAQGGELFF
J gene: TRBJ1-1; V gene: TRBV7-9; CDR3 protein: CASSPSQVLEAFF
J gene: TRBJ1-3; V gene: TRBV5-4; CDR3 protein: CAGSQTGWDDTIYF
J gene: TRBJ2-1; V gene: TRBV24-1; CDR3 protein: CATSDPSPRGGNEQFF
J gene: TRBJ2-1; V gene: TRBV6-5; CDR3 protein: CASSYSDVDNEQFF
J gene: TRBJ2-1; V gene: TRBV29-1; CDR3 protein: CSVDYVWALYNEQFF
J gene: TRBJ2-7; V gene: TRBV5-1; CDR3 protein: CASSSGLGGYEQYF
J gene: TRBJ2-7; V gene: TRBV7-3; CDR3 protein: CASGRPDSEQYF
J gene: TRBJ2-7; V gene: TRBV20-1; CDR3 protein: CSARERAPYEQYF
J gene: TRBJ2-7; V gene: TRBV9; CDR3 protein: CASSPRGSASSYEQYF
J gene: TRBJ2-6; V gene: TRBV6-5; CDR3 protein: CASRPQWTGVRGANVLTF
J gene: TRBJ2-3; V gene: TRBV7-7; CDR3 protein: CASSSRTGMHGTQYF
J gene: TRBJ1-5; V gene: TRBV6-1; CDR3 protein: CASSEGTPYQPQHF
J gene: TRBJ2-3; V gene: TRBV2; CDR3 protein: CASSGDSTGGTQYF
J gene: TRBJ2-7; V gene: TRBV5-1; CDR3 protein: CASSKDRDEQYF
J gene: TRBJ2-1; V gene: TRBV7-9; CDR3 protein: CASSLARVAGGHYNEQFF
J gene: TRBJ2-6; V gene: TRBV7-9; CDR3 protein: CASSLERGNVLTF
J gene: TRBJ2-7; V gene: TRBV20-1; CDR3 protein: CSGLADLYEQYF
J gene: TRBJ1-3; V gene: TRBV5-1; CDR3 protein: CASSFGFPSGNTIYF
J gene: TRBJ2-3; V gene: TRBV5-1; CDR3 protein: CASSLGTRQDTQYF
J gene: TRBJ2-5; V gene: TRBV5-1; CDR3 protein: CASSLVASGGGETQYF
J gene: TRBJ2-7; V gene: TRBV4-1; CDR3 protein: CASSQENSRYEQYF
J gene: TRBJ1-2; V gene: TRBV5-1; CDR3 protein: CASRIAENYGYTF
J gene: TRBJ1-2; V gene: TRBV7-9; CDR3 protein: CASSFRGRDGYTF
J gene: TRBJ1-2; V gene: TRBV6-5; CDR3 protein: CASSVPRTGVSTF
J gene: TRBJ1-3; V gene: TRBV7-2; CDR3 protein: CASSSQPSGNTIYF
J gene: TRBJ1-2; V gene: TRBV20-1; CDR3 protein: CSARAGNYGYTF
J gene: TRBJ2-1; V gene: TRBV7-9; CDR3 protein: CASSLGAVTYNEQFF
J gene: TRBJ2-1; V gene: TRBV2; CDR3 protein: CASSETSGVNEQFF
J gene: TRBJ1-2; V gene: TRBV19; CDR3 protein: CASSGQVSSAYGYTF
J gene: TRBJ2-1; V gene: TRBV7-8; CDR3 protein: CASSPRGGSNNEQFF
J gene: TRBJ2-7; V gene: TRBV15; CDR3 protein: CATSRDDTGKSYEQYF